The present entry profiles one TCR beta chain with its context. This sample was taken from a study of blood T cell repertoires in COVID-19. Study-wide context: From the United States, Italy and Spain came samples of acute and convalescent COVID-19. T cells, B-cell-depleted T cells, or PBMCs supplied cDNA or gDNA.

This CDR3 region has 13 residues. The V gene's germline CDR1 is MNHEY and CDR2 SVGAGI. Trimming left V 10 bases short and J 5 bases short, with 15 bases between. Study processing details: Amplifying reference gene primers gave estimates of nucleated cell counts. Generated by immunoSEQ multiplex PCR, the TCRdb table keeps only in-frame clones and is missing some. D and trimming were read from the DNA, whereas the V and J calls and clone size are those reported in that table. The data show around 100,000 clones, about 90% seen once. The sequencing sample was made of peripheral blood. This chain joins TRBV6-5 and TRBJ2-1; D gene ambiguous. The source is a human donor in a cohort sampled during active COVID-19. The CDR3 DNA reads TGTGCCACCGAGTCACGCGCTAACAATGAGCAGTTCTTC. It specifies CATESRANNEQFF.